A selection of T cell receptor beta chains follows, all from one sample in a study of blood T cell repertoires in COVID-19. Clones were sequenced by immunoSEQ multiplex PCR, and TCRdb holds only the in-frame ones, with some missing. Among a few hundred thousand clones listed, 83% were seen once. The specimen was peripheral blood. Every receptor here comes from a woman in her 30s with COVID-19, enrolled during active disease. CDR3s include the opening cysteine and the closing phenylalanine or tryptophan. Fields, in order: V gene, CDR3 length, clone size, J gene, D gene, CDR3 DNA, CDR3 protein. D genes are given only for firm matches. Some rows have no size entry. The others give once, few or many, or a class for an expanded clone.

>TRBV5-6|15|.|TRBJ2-7|.
TGTGCCAGCAGCCGGCTAGGGAGCGGTACCTACGAGCAGTACTTC
CASSRLGSGTYEQYF
>TRBV9|18|.|TRBJ2-1|TRBD2
TGTGCCAGCAGCGGCACTAGCGGGGGGCTCCACTCCTACAATGAGCAGTTCTTC
CASSGTSGGLHSYNEQFF
>TRBV11-3|18|once|TRBJ2-5|TRBD2
TGTGCCAGCAGCTTAGACCCTGGACTAGCGGGAGGGGGAGAGACCCAGTACTTC
CASSLDPGLAGGGETQYF
>TRBV7-2|14|.|TRBJ1-1|.
TGTGCCAGCAGCTTAGTTGGCCGGAACACTGAAGCTTTCTTT
CASSLVGRNTEAFF
>TRBV4-3|15|.|TRBJ1-2|.
TGCGCCAGCAGCCAAGTAGTAGGGGGGGACTATGGCTACACCTTC
CASSQVVGGDYGYTF
>TRBV3-1/TRBV3-2|17|.|TRBJ2-1|TRBD2
TGTGCCAGCAGCCAGGACCGAACTAGCGGGCGCTACAATGAGCAGTTCTTC
CASSQDRTSGRYNEQFF
>TRBV5-5|14|.|TRBJ1-5|.
TGTGCCAGCAGCCGGGCAGGGGGCAATCAGCCCCAGCATTTT
CASSRAGGNQPQHF
>TRBV29-1|15|.|TRBJ2-6|.
TGCAGCGTTCGGGATAGAAGCTCTGGGGCCAACGTCCTGACTTTC
CSVRDRSSGANVLTF
>TRBV5-4|14|.|TRBJ2-1|.
TGTGCCAGCAGCTTGGAGGCGGACTACAATGAGCAGTTCTTC
CASSLEADYNEQFF
>TRBV20-1|16|few|TRBJ1-4|.
TGCAGTGCTAGTCACCCCGGAGGCAGAAATAATGAAAAACTGTTTTTT
CSASHPGGRNNEKLFF
>TRBV7-9|15|.|TRBJ1-3|.
TGTGCCAGCAGCTTAGCGGGACACGGCGGCAACACCATATATTTT
CASSLAGHGGNTIYF
>TRBV7-3|15|.|TRBJ2-5|.
TGTGCCAGCAGCTCCTCCACGGACAGTCAAGAGACCCAGTACTTC
CASSSSTDSQETQYF
>TRBV30|13|.|TRBJ2-3|TRBD1
TGTGCCTGGATACAGGGGAGCTACGATACGCAGTATTTT
CAWIQGSYDTQYF
>TRBV7-2|11|.|TRBJ1-1|.
TGTGCCAGCAGAGCAGGGTCTGAAGCTTTCTTT
CASRAGSEAFF
>TRBV12-3/TRBV12-4|13|.|TRBJ2-5|.
TGTGCCAGCAGTTTATGGGAGGAAGAGACCCAGTACTTC
CASSLWEEETQYF
>TRBV11-3|13|.|TRBJ2-5|TRBD1
TGTGCCTTACACAGGGGGATTCAAGAGACCCAGTACTTC
CALHRGIQETQYF
>TRBV12-3/TRBV12-4|12|.|TRBJ2-1|.
TGTGCCAGCAGAACTCCCGCACGAGAGCAGTTCTTC
CASRTPAREQFF
>TRBV9|15|.|TRBJ2-5|.
TGTGCCAGCAGCGTAGACAGCAGCTTCCAAGAGACCCAGTACTTC
CASSVDSSFQETQYF
>TRBV19|16|.|TRBJ2-1|TRBD2
TGTGCCAGTAGTCCCTTGACTAGCGGGAGGGTAGGGGGGCAGTTCTTC
CASSPLTSGRVGGQFF
>TRBV24-1|14|.|TRBJ1-3|TRBD1
TGTGCCACCAGTTCGACAGGGCCTGGAAACACCATATATTTT
CATSSTGPGNTIYF
>TRBV3-1/TRBV3-2|16|few|TRBJ2-1|TRBD2
TGTGCCAGCAGCCAAGATCGGCGGGAGGTGTCGAATGAGCAGTTCTTC
CASSQDRREVSNEQFF
>TRBV19|15|.|TRBJ2-5|.
TGTGCCAGTAGCCCCGCACTAGGAGGGACGGAGACCCAGTACTTC
CASSPALGGTETQYF
>TRBV2|15|.|TRBJ2-5|TRBD1
TGTGCCAGCAATGAATGGAAACAGGGGCGGGAGACCCAGTACTTC
CASNEWKQGRETQYF
>TRBV4-2|17|.|TRBJ1-1|.
TGTGCCAGCAGCCAAGATGGGGCGGTCTACCCGAACACTGAAGCTTTCTTT
CASSQDGAVYPNTEAFF
>TRBV6-2/TRBV6-3|16|.|TRBJ2-2|.
TGTGCCAGCAGTTATGGGCCATCCCGACACACCGGGGAGCTGTTTTTT
CASSYGPSRHTGELFF
>TRBV4-3|17|.|TRBJ2-2|TRBD2
TGCGCCAGCAGCCAATCTGCCGGCCGGACTAGCACCGGGGAGCTGTTTTTT
CASSQSAGRTSTGELFF
>TRBV6-2/TRBV6-3|16|.|TRBJ1-2|.
TGTGCCAGCAGTTACGGATCCGGCGGAACCGTCTATGGCTACACCTTC
CASSYGSGGTVYGYTF
>TRBV4-1|15|once|TRBJ1-1|.
TGCGCCAGCAGCCATTTTAGGGGACAAAACACTGAAGCTTTCTTT
CASSHFRGQNTEAFF
>TRBV15|13|.|TRBJ1-1|.
TGTGCCACCAGCAGAGGGTCAGGCACTGAAGCTTTCTTT
CATSRGSGTEAFF
>TRBV18|17|.|TRBJ1-5|TRBD1
TGTGCCAGCTCACCCGGGACAGGGGGGTTTCGCAATCAGCCCCAGCATTTT
CASSPGTGGFRNQPQHF
>TRBV9|17|.|TRBJ1-2|TRBD1
TGTGCCAGCAGCGTAGGAGGGGCAGGGGGCATGTCGAATGGCTACACCTTC
CASSVGGAGGMSNGYTF
>TRBV30|15|.|TRBJ1-6|TRBD1
TGTGCCTGGAGTGGAAGGACAGGGGCTAATTCACCCCTCCACTTT
CAWSGRTGANSPLHF
>TRBV7-2|14|.|TRBJ1-5|TRBD1
TGTGCCAGCAGCCTACCGGGACAGCCCACAGCCCAGCATTTT
CASSLPGQPTAQHF
>TRBV7-8|16|.|TRBJ2-1|.
TGTGCCAGCAGCTCCTCCCGGGACACAGAGAGCGATGAGCAGTTCTTC
CASSSSRDTESDEQFF
>TRBV4-2|17|.|TRBJ2-3|.
TGTGCCAGCAGCCAGGGCGGACTGGGGTTGCGCACAGATACGCAGTATTTT
CASSQGGLGLRTDTQYF
>TRBV24-1|13|.|TRBJ2-1|.
TGTGCCACCAGTGGCACAGATTACAATGAGCAGTTCTTC
CATSGTDYNEQFF
>TRBV6-6|13|.|TRBJ2-7|TRBD2
TGTGCCAGCAGTACCGGGGGGTCCTACGAGCAGTACTTC
CASSTGGSYEQYF
>TRBV19|14|once|TRBJ2-2|.
TGTGCCAGTAGTGGAGCATTTAACACCGGGGAGCTGTTTTTT
CASSGAFNTGELFF
>TRBV9|15|.|TRBJ1-1|TRBD1
TGTGCCAGCAGCACGACCGGGACAGGGATGTCTGAAGCTTTCTTT
CASSTTGTGMSEAFF
>TRBV3-1/TRBV3-2|17|.|TRBJ1-5|TRBD1
TGTGCCAGCAGCCAAGGAAGGGTCAGGGGGAGCAATCAGCCCCAGCATTTT
CASSQGRVRGSNQPQHF
>TRBV5-1|16|few|TRBJ2-2|.
TGCGCCAGCAGCTTGGCCGAGTCGACAGTCACCGGGGAGCTGTTTTTT
CASSLAESTVTGELFF
>TRBV7-9|16|few|TRBJ1-4|.
TGTGCCAGCAGCTTGGGGCAGGGGCCCTCTAATGAAAAACTGTTTTTT
CASSLGQGPSNEKLFF
>TRBV9|14|.|TRBJ2-2|TRBD2
TGTGCCAGCAGCACCCGACTAGCGGGAGTGGAGCTGTTTTTT
CASSTRLAGVELFF
>TRBV5-5|14|.|TRBJ2-7|.
TGTGCCAGCAGCTCTACCGCCCTCTCCTACGAGCAGTACTTC
CASSSTALSYEQYF
>TRBV5-1|17|once|TRBJ2-2|.
TGCGCCAGCAGCTTGGGCCCTGCGACAGGGAACACCGGGGAGCTGTTTTTT
CASSLGPATGNTGELFF
>TRBV5-4|15|.|TRBJ2-1|.
TGTGCCAGCAGCTTGAATTCGGGATCTGCCAATGAGCAGTTCTTC
CASSLNSGSANEQFF
>TRBV5-8|15|once|TRBJ2-3|TRBD1
TGTGCCAGCAGAAAGACAGGGCTTGATGCGGATACGCAGTATTTT
CASRKTGLDADTQYF
>TRBV5-1|20|.|TRBJ2-1|TRBD2
TGCGCCAGCAGCTTAGAAGCGACTAGCGGATTGAAACTTTCCTACAATGAGCAGTTCTTC
CASSLEATSGLKLSYNEQFF
>TRBV5-4|12|once|TRBJ2-7|.
TGTGCCAGCAGCACCGACACCTACGAGCAGTACTTC
CASSTDTYEQYF
>TRBV5-4|17|once|TRBJ2-6|TRBD2
TGTGCCAGCAGCTTGACTAGCGGGATTTCTGGGGCCAACGTCCTGACTTTC
CASSLTSGISGANVLTF
>TRBV5-8|13|.|TRBJ2-5|.
TGTGCCAGCAGCTTGTTAGGGGTAGAGACCCAGTACTTC
CASSLLGVETQYF
>TRBV24-1|14|few|TRBJ1-1|.
TGTGCCACCAGGGGCGTCGGGGGTGGCACTGAAGCTTTCTTT
CATRGVGGGTEAFF
>TRBV9|15|.|TRBJ2-7|TRBD1
TGTGCCAGCAGCGTAGCTACAGGGGCCCCCTACGAGCAGTACTTC
CASSVATGAPYEQYF